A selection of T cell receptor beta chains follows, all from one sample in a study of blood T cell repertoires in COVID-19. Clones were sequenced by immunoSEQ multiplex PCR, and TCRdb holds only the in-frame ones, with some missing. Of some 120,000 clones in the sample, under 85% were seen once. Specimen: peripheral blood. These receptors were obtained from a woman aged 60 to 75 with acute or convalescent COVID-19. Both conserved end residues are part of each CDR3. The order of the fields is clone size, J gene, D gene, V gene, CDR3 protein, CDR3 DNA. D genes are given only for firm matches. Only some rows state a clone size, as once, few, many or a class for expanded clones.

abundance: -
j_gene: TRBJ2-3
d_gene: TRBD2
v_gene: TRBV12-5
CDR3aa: CASGLGLAGDTQYF
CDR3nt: TGTGCTAGTGGCTTGGGGCTAGCGGGGGATACGCAGTATTTT

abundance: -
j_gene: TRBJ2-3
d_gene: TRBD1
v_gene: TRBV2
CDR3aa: CASSARQGTDTQYF
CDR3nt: TGTGCCAGCAGTGCGCGACAGGGAACAGATACGCAGTATTTT

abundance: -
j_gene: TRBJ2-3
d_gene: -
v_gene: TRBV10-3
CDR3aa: CASRQGLEGTDTQYF
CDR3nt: TGTGCCTCCAGACAGGGTTTGGAGGGGACAGATACGCAGTATTTT

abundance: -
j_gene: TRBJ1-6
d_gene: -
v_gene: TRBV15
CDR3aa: CATSRDLQAFNSPLHF
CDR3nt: TGTGCCACCAGCAGAGATCTACAGGCCTTTAATTCACCCCTCCACTTT

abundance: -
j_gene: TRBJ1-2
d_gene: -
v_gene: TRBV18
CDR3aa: CASSPGDTGSYGYTF
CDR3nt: TGTGCCAGCTCACCTGGGGACACAGGGTCCTATGGCTACACCTTC

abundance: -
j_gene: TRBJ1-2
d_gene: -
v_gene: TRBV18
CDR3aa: CASSQGRTVYGYTF
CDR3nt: TGTGCCAGCTCACAAGGCCGGACAGTCTATGGCTACACCTTC

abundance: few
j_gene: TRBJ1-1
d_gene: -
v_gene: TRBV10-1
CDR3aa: CASSESRGRGNTEAFF
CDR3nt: TGCGCCAGCAGTGAGTCGAGGGGCAGGGGGAACACTGAAGCTTTCTTT

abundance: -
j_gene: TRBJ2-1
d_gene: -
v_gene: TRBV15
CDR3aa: CATSRDLFPGGVSSYNEQFF
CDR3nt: TGTGCCACCAGCAGAGATCTCTTCCCGGGGGGCGTCAGCTCCTACAATGAGCAGTTCTTC

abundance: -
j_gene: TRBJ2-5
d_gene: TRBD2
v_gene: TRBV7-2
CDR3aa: CASSSGLAGRETQYF
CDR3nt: TGTGCCAGCAGCTCCGGACTAGCGGGGCGGGAGACCCAGTACTTC

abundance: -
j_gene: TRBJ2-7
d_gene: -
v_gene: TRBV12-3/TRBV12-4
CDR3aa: CASSLQIYEQYF
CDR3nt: TGTGCCAGCAGTTTACAGATCTACGAGCAGTACTTC

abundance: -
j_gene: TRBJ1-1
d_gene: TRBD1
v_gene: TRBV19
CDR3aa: CASRKGGTGRNTEAFF
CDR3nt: TGTGCCAGTAGAAAGGGCGGGACAGGGAGGAACACTGAAGCTTTCTTT

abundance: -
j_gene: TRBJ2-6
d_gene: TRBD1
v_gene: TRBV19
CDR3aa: CASNWGQGTWGRNSAGANVLTF
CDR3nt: TGTGCCAGTAATTGGGGACAGGGGACTTGGGGCCGGAATTCTGCTGGGGCCAACGTCCTGACTTTC

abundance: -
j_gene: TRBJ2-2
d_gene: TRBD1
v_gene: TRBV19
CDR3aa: CASSRTGVSTGELFF
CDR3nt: TGTGCCAGTAGTAGGACAGGGGTTAGCACCGGGGAGCTGTTTTTT

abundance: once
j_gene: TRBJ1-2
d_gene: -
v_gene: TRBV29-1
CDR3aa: CSGRVGAAGYTF
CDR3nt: TGCAGCGGGAGAGTGGGGGCAGCTGGCTACACCTTC

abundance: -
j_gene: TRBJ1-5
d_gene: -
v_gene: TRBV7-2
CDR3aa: CASSADSSSNQPQHF
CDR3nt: TGTGCCAGCAGCGCAGACAGCTCTAGCAATCAGCCCCAGCATTTT

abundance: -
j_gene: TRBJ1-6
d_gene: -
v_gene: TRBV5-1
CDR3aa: CASRPTGANSPLHF
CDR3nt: TGCGCCAGCAGGCCGACAGGAGCGAATTCACCCCTCCACTTT

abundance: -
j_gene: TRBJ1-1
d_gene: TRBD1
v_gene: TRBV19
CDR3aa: CASSDPSGQGRGEAFF
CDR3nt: TGTGCCAGTAGTGACCCGTCTGGACAGGGGAGAGGTGAAGCTTTCTTT